A selection of T cell receptor beta chains follows, all from one sample in a study of early T cells in non-severe SARS-CoV-2 infection. TCRdb itself ran the 5' RACE reads through MiXCR, one entry per CDR3 protein. This sample has around 26,000 distinct CDR3 sequences, with roughly 4.2% found just once. The sample comprised whole blood. The receptors come from an adult who was a healthcare worker with PCR-confirmed SARS-CoV-2 infection or an uninfected control (not recorded which). Each CDR3 is given with its conserved first and last residue. The order of the fields is V gene, clone size, J gene, CDR3 protein. Where a row states a size, it is once, few, many or the class of an expanded clone; other rows omit it.

TRBV7-9,many,TRBJ1-3,CASTRDRAGNTIYF
TRBV20-1,many,TRBJ1-6,CSARSWSSYNSPLHF
TRBV11-2,many,TRBJ2-3,CASSLDPTGGPGGAQYF
TRBV5-6,NA,TRBJ2-3,CASSGDTDTQYF
TRBV5-1,many,TRBJ2-5,CASSLEVLYQETQYF
TRBV20-1,few,TRBJ2-6,CSARGLSGANVLTF
TRBV7-9,many,TRBJ2-7,CASSSPTSSYEQYF
TRBV7-6,few,TRBJ2-2,CASSLSTFGPPGELFF
TRBV9,few,TRBJ2-2,CASSAQGLAATGELFF
TRBV5-5,many,TRBJ2-1,CASSLTYRGSYNEQFF
TRBV5-8,many,TRBJ2-3,CASNKRDTDTQYF
TRBV19,NA,TRBJ2-1,CASSIGPGVYYNEQFF
TRBV18,many,TRBJ1-1,CASSLGQGRVNTEAFF
TRBV12-3/TRBV12-4,few,TRBJ2-7,CASSTRQGDEQYF
TRBV28,few,TRBJ2-1,CASSPPVLMGSGEQFF
TRBV7-6,many,TRBJ2-5,CASSAGSGRETVKTQYF
TRBV20-1,NA,TRBJ2-1,CSAPSRGGYNEQFF
TRBV7-6,many,TRBJ2-1,CASSLDMGQGNEQFF
TRBV5-1,many,TRBJ2-3,CASSGMIASTDTQYF